In its sample, the clone carrying this TCR beta chain was seen a few times. Antigen: not known. The sample comes from a study of blood T cells in healthy people across ages. Study-level results: Among long-lived donors, naive CD4+ cells were more numerous and diversity higher than in aged donors.

A second 7 to 11 cycle PCR used barcoded and J-beta primers. Via MiXCR, TCRdb re-called the 5' RACE reads, giving one row per CDR3 protein. In the table there are 1.5 million to 2 million distinct CDR3 sequences, 34% of which are singletons. The CDR3 runs 15 residues. CDR1 and CDR2 from the germline V gene are LGHDT and YNNKEL (reference sequence). J lost 3 bases, V lost 5 bases, and 10 bases had no gene match. This clonotype was sampled from a woman aged 25 to 39 in good health. Sequencing was performed on blood. This chain connects TRBV3-1 to TRBJ2-7; 7 nucleotides align to TRBD1. CDR3 in DNA: TGTGCCAGCAGCTTAATCCGACCAGGGGGCTACGAGCAGTACTTC. Residues: CASSLIRPGGYEQYF.